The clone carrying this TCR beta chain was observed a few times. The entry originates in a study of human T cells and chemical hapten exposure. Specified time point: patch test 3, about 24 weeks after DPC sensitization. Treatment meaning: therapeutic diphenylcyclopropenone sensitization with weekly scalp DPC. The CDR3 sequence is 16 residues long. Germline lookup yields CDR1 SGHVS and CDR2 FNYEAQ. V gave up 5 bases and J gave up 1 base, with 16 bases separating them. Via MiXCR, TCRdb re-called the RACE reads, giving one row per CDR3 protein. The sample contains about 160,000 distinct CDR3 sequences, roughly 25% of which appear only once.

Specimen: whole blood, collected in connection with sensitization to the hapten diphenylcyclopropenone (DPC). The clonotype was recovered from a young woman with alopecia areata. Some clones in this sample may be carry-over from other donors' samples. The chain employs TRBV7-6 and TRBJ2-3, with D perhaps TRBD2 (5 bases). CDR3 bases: TGTGCCAGCAGCACCGGACTTTTAGCTCGCACAGATACGCAGTATTTT. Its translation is CASSTGLLARTDTQYF.